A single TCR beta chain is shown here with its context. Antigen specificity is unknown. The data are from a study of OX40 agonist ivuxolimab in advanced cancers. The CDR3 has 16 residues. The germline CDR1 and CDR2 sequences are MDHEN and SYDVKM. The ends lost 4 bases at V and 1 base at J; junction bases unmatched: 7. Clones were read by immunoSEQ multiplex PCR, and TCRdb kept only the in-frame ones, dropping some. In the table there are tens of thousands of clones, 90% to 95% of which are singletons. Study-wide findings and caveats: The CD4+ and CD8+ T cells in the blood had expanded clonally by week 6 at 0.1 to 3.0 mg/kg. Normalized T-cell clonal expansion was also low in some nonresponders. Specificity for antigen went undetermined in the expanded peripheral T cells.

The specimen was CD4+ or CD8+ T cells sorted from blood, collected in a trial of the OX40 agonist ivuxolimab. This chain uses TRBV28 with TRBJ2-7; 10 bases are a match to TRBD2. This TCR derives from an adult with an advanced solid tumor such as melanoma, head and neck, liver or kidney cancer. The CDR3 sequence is CASSWGPGLASYEQYF. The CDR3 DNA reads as TGTGCCAGCAGTTGGGGCCCGGGACTAGCGTCCTACGAGCAGTACTTC.